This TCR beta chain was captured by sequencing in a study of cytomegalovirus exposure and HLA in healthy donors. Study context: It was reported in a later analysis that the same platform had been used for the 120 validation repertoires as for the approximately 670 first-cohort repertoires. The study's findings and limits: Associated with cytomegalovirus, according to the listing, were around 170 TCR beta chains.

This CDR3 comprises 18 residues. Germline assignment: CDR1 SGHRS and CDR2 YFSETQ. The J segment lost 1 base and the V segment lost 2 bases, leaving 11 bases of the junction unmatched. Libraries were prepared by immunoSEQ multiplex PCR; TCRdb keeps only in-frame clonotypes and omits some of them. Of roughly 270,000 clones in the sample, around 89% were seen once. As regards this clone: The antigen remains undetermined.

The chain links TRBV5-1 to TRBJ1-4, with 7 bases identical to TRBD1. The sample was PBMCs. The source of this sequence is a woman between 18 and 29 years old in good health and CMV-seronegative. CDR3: CASSLARRTGETNEKLFF. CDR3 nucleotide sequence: TGCGCCAGCAGCTTAGCGCGGCGAACAGGGGAAACTAATGAAAAACTGTTTTTT.